The clone carrying this TCR beta chain was found once. The data were taken from a study of shared T cell receptors in the human thymus. Sequencing used immunoSEQ multiplex PCR; TCRdb keeps in-frame clones, though not all of them. The table has around 730,000 clones, around 85% seen once. Trimming took off 2 bases at V and 5 bases at J, with 13 bases between the two ends. This CDR3 has 14 amino acids. The germline gives CDR1 SGHRS, CDR2 YFSETQ. This same sample was also part of a study on human thymus T cells. That investigation notes: The thymus was resected at corrective cardiac surgery. An apparent bias in V and J gene usage was seen in thymic and blood repertoires. Highly overlapping thymic repertoires in unrelated individuals were reported by related research.

This chain joins TRBV5-1 and TRBJ1-1; unclear D gene. Specimen: thymocytes. This receptor was identified in a girl in the first two years of life with a congenital heart defect. CDR3 in DNA: TGCGCCAGCAGCTTTAACCTAAAAGTAACTGAAGCTTTCTTT. This sequence encodes CASSFNLKVTEAFF.